The rows below give T cell receptor beta chains drawn from one sample of a study of radiotherapy plus CTLA-4 blockade in lung cancer. Method: immunoSEQ multiplex PCR; TCRdb's copy keeps in-frame clones and lacks some. The table lists about 87,000 clones, approximately 86% of them singletons, with approximately 15% in the top ten. Here the sequenced sample was peripheral blood, taken from a patient treated with radiotherapy plus ipilimumab. The receptors were gathered from a human donor with non-small cell lung cancer that progressed on radiotherapy plus ipilimumab. The CDR3 runs from the conserved cysteine through the conserved F or W. The order of the fields is clone size, V gene, J gene, D gene, CDR3 protein, CDR3 DNA. The D gene is left open where the match is weak. Expanded clones get a size class; other rows say once, few or many, or leave the size out.

-	TRBV4-2	TRBJ2-5	TRBD2	CASSQGNSGGETQYF	TGTGCCAGCAGCCAAGGGAATAGCGGGGGAGAGACCCAGTACTTC
once	TRBV6-5	TRBJ2-5	TRBD1	CASSSDRAARETQYF	TGTGCCAGCAGCTCGGACAGGGCAGCTCGAGAGACCCAGTACTTC
-	TRBV5-4	TRBJ2-3	TRBD2	CASSLAGGEFTDTQYF	TGTGCCAGCAGCTTGGCGGGGGGGGAATTCACAGATACGCAGTATTTT
-	TRBV15	TRBJ2-2	TRBD1	CATSPGTVYTGELFF	TGTGCCACCAGCCCGGGGACAGTCTACACCGGGGAGCTGTTTTTT
-	TRBV29-1	TRBJ1-4	-	CSVGRVSGEKLFF	TGCAGCGTTGGCAGGGTGTCGGGTGAAAAACTGTTTTTT
once	TRBV14	TRBJ2-5	-	CANSQGWTSQETQYF	TGTGCCAACAGCCAAGGGTGGACTTCACAAGAGACCCAGTACTTC
-	TRBV5-1	TRBJ2-5	TRBD1	CASSKQGSQETQYF	TGCGCCAGCAGCAAACAGGGGTCCCAAGAGACCCAGTACTTC
-	TRBV5-4	TRBJ1-5	TRBD1	CASSPGQGRSQHF	TGTGCCAGCAGCCCAGGACAGGGCCGATCTCAGCATTTT
-	TRBV25-1	TRBJ2-2	-	CASSENPNTGELFF	TGTGCCAGCAGTGAAAACCCGAACACCGGGGAGCTGTTTTTT
-	TRBV5-5	TRBJ1-4	-	CASSLSGGNEKLFF	TGTGCCAGCAGCTTGTCCGGGGGTAATGAAAAACTGTTTTTT
once	TRBV11-2	TRBJ2-5	-	CASSPGGPVLETQYF	TGTGCCAGCAGCCCAGGGGGGCCGGTTTTAGAGACCCAGTACTTC
-	TRBV7-2	TRBJ2-1	-	CASSLTGHEQFF	TGTGCCAGCAGCTTAACGGGCCATGAGCAGTTCTTC
-	TRBV6-5	TRBJ1-5	-	CASSTTGYQPQHF	TGTGCCAGCAGTACGACGGGTTATCAGCCCCAGCATTTT
-	TRBV7-8	TRBJ2-1	-	CASSTLAPRGNEQFF	TGTGCCAGCAGCACCCTCGCGCCGAGGGGCAATGAGCAGTTCTTC
-	TRBV9	TRBJ1-4	-	CASSVGTLPEKLFF	TGTGCCAGCAGCGTAGGGACTTTGCCCGAAAAACTGTTTTTT
-	TRBV7-8	TRBJ1-6	-	CASSLAGSINSPLHF	TGTGCCAGCAGCTTAGCCGGGTCCATTAATTCACCCCTCCACTTT
-	TRBV6-5	TRBJ1-1	-	CASSFTENTEAFF	TGTGCCAGCAGTTTTACAGAGAACACTGAAGCTTTCTTT
-	TRBV18	TRBJ1-1	-	CASSPGTTNTEAFF	TGTGCCAGCTCACCAGGGACAACGAACACTGAAGCTTTCTTT
-	TRBV11-2	TRBJ2-7	-	CASSLVDTSSYEQYF	TGTGCCAGCAGCTTAGTAGACACTAGCTCCTACGAGCAGTACTTC
-	TRBV10-3	TRBJ2-2	TRBD2	CAISLAGDTGELFF	TGTGCCATCAGCCTAGCGGGGGACACCGGGGAGCTGTTTTTT